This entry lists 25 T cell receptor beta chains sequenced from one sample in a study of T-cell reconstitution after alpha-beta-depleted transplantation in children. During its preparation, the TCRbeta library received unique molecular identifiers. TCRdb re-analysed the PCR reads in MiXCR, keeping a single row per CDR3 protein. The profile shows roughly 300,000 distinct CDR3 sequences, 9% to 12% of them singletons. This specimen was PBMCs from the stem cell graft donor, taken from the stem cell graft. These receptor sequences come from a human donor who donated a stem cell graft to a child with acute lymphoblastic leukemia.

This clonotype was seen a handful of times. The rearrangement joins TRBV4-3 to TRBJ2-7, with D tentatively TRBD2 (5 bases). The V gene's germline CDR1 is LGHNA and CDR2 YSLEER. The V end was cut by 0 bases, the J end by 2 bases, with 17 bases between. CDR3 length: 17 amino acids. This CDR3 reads CASSQDRLAGGTYEQYF. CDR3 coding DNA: TGCGCCAGCAGCCAAGACCGCCTAGCCGGCGGCACCTACGAGCAGTACTTC.

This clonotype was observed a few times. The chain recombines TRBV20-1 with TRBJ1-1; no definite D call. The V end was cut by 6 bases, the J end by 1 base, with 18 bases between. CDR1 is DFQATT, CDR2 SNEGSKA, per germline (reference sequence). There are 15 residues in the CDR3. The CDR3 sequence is CSAEPGRGPNTEAFF. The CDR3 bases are TGCAGTGCAGAGCCGGGCCGCGGACCGAACACTGAAGCTTTCTTT.

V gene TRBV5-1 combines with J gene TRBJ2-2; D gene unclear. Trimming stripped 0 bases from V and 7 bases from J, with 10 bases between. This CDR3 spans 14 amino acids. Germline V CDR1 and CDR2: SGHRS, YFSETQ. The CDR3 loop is CASSLDKGGGELFF. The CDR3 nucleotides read TGCGCCAGCAGCTTGGATAAGGGTGGCGGGGAGCTGTTTTTT.

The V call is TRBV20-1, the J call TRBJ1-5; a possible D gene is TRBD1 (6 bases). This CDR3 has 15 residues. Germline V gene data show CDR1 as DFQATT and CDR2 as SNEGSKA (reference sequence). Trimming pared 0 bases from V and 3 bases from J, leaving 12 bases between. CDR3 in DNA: TGCAGTGCTAGAGACGCCAGGGGAGACAATCAGCCCCAGCATTTT. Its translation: CSARDARGDNQPQHF.

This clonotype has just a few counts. The CDR3 DNA follows: TGTGCCAGTAGTGCAACGGGACAGGGGGCCCCTGAAGCTTTCTTT. This translates into CASSATGQGAPEAFF. V is TRBV19 and J is TRBJ1-1; 12 bases align to TRBD1. The length of the CDR3 is 15 residues. The trim removed 5 bases at V and 6 bases at J, leaving 7 bases unmatched. Per the germline V gene, CDR1 is LNHDA and CDR2 is SQIVND (reference sequence). Filled out from reference TRBV19 and TRBJ1-1, the complete variable domain reads DGGITQSPKYLFRKEGQNVTLSCEQNLNHDAMYWYRQDPGQGLRLIYYSQIVNDFQKGDIAEGYSVSREKKESFPLTVTSAQKNPTAFYLCASSATGQGAPEAFFGQGTRLTVV.

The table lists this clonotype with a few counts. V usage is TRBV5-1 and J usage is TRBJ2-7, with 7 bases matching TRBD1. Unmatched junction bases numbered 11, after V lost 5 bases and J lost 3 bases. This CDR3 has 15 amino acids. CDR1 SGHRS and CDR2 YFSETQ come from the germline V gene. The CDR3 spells CASSPDRVSHYEQYF. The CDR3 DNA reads TGCGCCAGCAGTCCCGACAGGGTTAGCCACTACGAGCAGTACTTC.

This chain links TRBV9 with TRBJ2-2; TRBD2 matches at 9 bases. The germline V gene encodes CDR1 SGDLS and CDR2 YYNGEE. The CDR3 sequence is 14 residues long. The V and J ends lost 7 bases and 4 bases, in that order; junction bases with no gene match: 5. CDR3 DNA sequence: TGTGCCAGCGGAGGAGCGGGAGGCACCGGGGAGCTGTTTTTT. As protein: CASGGAGGTGELFF.

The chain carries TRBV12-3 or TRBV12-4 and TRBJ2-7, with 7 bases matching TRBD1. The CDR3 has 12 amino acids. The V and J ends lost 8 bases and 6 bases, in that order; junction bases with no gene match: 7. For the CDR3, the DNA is TGTGCCAGCGGGGTAGGGGGCCTCGAGCAGTACTTC. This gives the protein CASGVGGLEQYF.

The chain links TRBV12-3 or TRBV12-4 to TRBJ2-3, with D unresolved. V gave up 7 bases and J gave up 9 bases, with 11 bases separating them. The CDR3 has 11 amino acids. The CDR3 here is CASTSSRTQYF. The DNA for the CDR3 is TGTGCCAGCACCTCATCCAGGACGCAGTATTTT.

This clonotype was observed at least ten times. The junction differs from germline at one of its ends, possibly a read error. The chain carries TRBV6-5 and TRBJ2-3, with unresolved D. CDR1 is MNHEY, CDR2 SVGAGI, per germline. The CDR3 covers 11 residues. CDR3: CASRYSDTQYF. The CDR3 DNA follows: TGTGCCAGCCGTTATTCAGATACGCAGTATTTT.

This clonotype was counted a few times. CDR3 in DNA: TGTGCCAGCGGCCTGGGGGATGAGCAGTTCTTC. Protein product: CASGLGDEQFF. The chain couples TRBV7-3 to TRBJ2-1, with D tentatively TRBD1 or TRBD2 (5 bases each). Germline-derived CDR1 and CDR2 are SGHTA and FQGTGA. The CDR3 consists of 11 residues. V was pared by 8 bases and J by 8 bases, with 10 bases between. Together with reference TRBV7-3 and TRBJ2-1, the CDR3 gives the full variable domain: GAGVSQTPSNKVTEKGKYVELRCDPISGHTALYWYRQSLGQGPEFLIYFQGTGAADDSGLPNDRFFAVRPEGSVSTLKIQRTERGDSAVYLCASGLGDEQFFGPGTRLTVL.

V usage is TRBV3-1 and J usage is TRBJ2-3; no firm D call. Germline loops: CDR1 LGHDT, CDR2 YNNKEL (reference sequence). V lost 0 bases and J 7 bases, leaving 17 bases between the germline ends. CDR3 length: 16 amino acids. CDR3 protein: CASSQDFTIGLNTQYF. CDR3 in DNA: TGTGCCAGCAGCCAAGACTTCACAATCGGGCTGAATACGCAGTATTTT.

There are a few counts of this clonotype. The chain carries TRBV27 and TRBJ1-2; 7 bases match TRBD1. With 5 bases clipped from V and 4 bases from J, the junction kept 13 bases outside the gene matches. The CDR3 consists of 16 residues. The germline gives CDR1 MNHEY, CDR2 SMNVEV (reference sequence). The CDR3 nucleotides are TGTGCCAGCAGTATAGGGGCTGACAGGGTTCTCTATGGCTACACCTTC. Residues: CASSIGADRVLYGYTF.

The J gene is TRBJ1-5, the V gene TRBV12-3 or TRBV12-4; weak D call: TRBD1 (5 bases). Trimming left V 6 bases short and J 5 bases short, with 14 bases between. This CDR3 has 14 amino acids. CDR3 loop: CASSETGRDQPQHF. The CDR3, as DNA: TGTGCCAGCAGCGAAACAGGTCGGGATCAGCCCCAGCATTTT.

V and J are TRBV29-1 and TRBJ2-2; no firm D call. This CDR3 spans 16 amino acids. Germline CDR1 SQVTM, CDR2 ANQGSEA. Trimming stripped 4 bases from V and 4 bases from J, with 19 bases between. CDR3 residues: CSVVSASTLGTGELFF. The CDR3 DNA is TGCAGCGTTGTTTCCGCGAGCACCCTAGGCACCGGGGAGCTGTTTTTT.

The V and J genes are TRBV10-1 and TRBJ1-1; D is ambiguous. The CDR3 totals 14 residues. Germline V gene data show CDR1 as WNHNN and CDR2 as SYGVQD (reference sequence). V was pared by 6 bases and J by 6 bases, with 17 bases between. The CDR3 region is CASSIQAEAAEAFF. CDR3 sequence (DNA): TGCGCCAGCAGCATCCAGGCGGAGGCCGCTGAAGCTTTCTTT.

CDR3 residues: CASSLPTLATQETQYF. DNA of the CDR3: TGTGCCAGCAGCTTACCCACACTAGCCACTCAAGAGACCCAGTACTTC. This sequence joins TRBV7-9 and TRBJ2-5, with D maybe TRBD2 (6 bases). V was pared by 2 bases and J by 2 bases, with 15 bases between. The CDR3 has 16 amino acids. The germline CDR1 and CDR2 sequences are SEHNR and FQNEAQ (reference sequence).

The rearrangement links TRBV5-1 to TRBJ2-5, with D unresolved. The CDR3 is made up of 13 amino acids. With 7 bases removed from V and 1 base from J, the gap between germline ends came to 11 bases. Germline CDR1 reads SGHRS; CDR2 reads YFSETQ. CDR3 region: CASSKGIQETQYF. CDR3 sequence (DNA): TGCGCCAGCTCTAAGGGTATCCAAGAGACCCAGTACTTC.

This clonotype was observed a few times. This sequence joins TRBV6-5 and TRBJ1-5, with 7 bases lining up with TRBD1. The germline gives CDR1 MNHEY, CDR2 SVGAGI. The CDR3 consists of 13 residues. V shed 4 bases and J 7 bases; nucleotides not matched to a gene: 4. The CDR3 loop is CASSWTGGQPQHF. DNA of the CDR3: TGTGCCAGCAGTTGGACAGGAGGGCAGCCCCAGCATTTT.

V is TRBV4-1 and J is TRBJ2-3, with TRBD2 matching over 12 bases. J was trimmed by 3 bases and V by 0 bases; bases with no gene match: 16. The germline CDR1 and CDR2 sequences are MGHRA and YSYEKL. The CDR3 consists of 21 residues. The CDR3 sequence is CASSQDLLLAGGLAGTDTQYF. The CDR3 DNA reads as TGCGCCAGCAGCCAAGATTTATTACTAGCGGGAGGCCTTGCAGGAACAGATACGCAGTATTTT.

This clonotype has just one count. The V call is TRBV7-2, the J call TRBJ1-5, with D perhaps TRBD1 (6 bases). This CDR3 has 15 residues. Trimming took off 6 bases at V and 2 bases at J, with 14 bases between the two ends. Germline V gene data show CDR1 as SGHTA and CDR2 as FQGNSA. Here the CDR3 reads CASSPTGIGNQPQHF. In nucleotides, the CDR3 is TGTGCCAGCAGTCCAACAGGGATTGGCAATCAGCCCCAGCATTTT.

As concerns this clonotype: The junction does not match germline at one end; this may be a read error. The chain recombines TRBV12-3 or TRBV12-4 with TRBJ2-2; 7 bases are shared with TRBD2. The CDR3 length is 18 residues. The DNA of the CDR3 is TGTGCCATCAGTTTCGGGCGGGACTATTCCGTTGAGATCGGGGAGCTGTTTTTT. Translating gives CAISFGRDYSVEIGELFF.

CDR3 sequence (DNA): TGCAGTGCTAGAGGCAACTACGCCTACGAGCAGTACTTC. This translates into CSARGNYAYEQYF. The chain couples TRBV20-1 to TRBJ2-7, with unresolved D. CDR1 and CDR2 (germline): DFQATT, SNEGSKA (reference sequence). This CDR3 has 13 amino acids. The V end lost 1 base, the J end lost 2 bases, and 9 bases lay between the germline ends.

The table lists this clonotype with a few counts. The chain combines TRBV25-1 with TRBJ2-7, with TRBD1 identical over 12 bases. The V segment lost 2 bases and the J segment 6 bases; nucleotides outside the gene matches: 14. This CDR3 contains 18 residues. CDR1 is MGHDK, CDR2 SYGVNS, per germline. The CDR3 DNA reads TGTGCCAGCAGTGAACTTTGGAATGCCGGGACAGGGGGCTCCGAGCAGTACTTC. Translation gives CASSELWNAGTGGSEQYF.

CDR3 sequence (DNA): TGTGCCAGCAGTTACTTCCGGGACAGTCTCTACGAGCAGTACTTC. It translates to CASSYFRDSLYEQYF. The chain has TRBV7-8 and TRBJ2-7, with 7 bases aligning to TRBD1. Germline loops: CDR1 SGHVS, CDR2 FQNEAQ. Germline trimming cut 6 bases from V and 3 bases from J; bases unmatched to any gene: 11. The CDR3 length is 15 residues.